This T cell receptor beta chain came from a study of T cell responses to AZD1222 COVID-19 vaccine. Study-level results: Close to half of all spike-specific TCRs reportedly target regions of the variants that are unmutated.

With respect to this clone: Its matching antigen is unknown.

Second-dose groups at about 4 or about 12 weeks were pooled. CDR3 size: 14 residues. Germline V CDR1 and CDR2: KGHDR, SFDVKD. J lost 6 bases, V lost 4 bases, and 6 bases had no gene match. The repertoire was sequenced with immunoSEQ multiplex PCR; TCRdb's copy has only in-frame clones and lacks some. The profile shows approximately 100,000 clones, 87% of them singletons. Specimen: peripheral blood, collected 28 days after the second AZD1222 dose. The rearrangement uses TRBV24-1 and TRBJ2-7, with 9 bases that match TRBD1. This TCR came from an adult who received the AZD1222 COVID-19 vaccine. The CDR3 bases are TGTGCCACCAGTGACCTGGACAGGGGCAGCGAGCAGTACTTC. Amino acids: CATSDLDRGSEQYF.